The 26 T cell receptor beta chains below were found in one sample sequenced in a study of post-analysis software for immune sequencing data. Whole-study results and caveats: The study found TRBV5-6, TRBV5-1 and TRBV20-1 among five TRBV segments more frequent in patients than controls.

Unique molecular identifiers were carried by the TCR beta cDNA libraries. MiXCR, applied by TCRdb to the PCR reads, yields one record per CDR3 protein. The sample yields hundreds of thousands of distinct CDR3 sequences, roughly 46% seen once. Their specific antigens are unknown. Sequencing was performed on blood. The receptors shown here come from a girl aged 5 to 17 with multiple sclerosis.

This chain connects TRBV4-1 to TRBJ1-2; 10 bases map to TRBD1. Trimming removed 5 bases from V and 1 base from J; junction bases left unmatched: 4. This CDR3 comprises 15 residues. Germline assignment: CDR1 MGHRA and CDR2 YSYEKL. Here the CDR3 reads CASSRDRGYNYGYTF. In DNA form, the CDR3 reads TGCGCCAGCAGCAGGGACAGGGGATATAACTATGGCTACACCTTC.

This clonotype has a count of ten or more. The rearrangement links TRBV10-3 to TRBJ2-3; no definite D call. Germline V CDR1 and CDR2: ENHRY, SYGVKD. Trimming removed 8 bases at V and 0 bases at J, with 18 bases between. The CDR3 spans 16 residues. CDR3 DNA sequence: TGTGCCATCGGCTTGGGCGGAACTTCTAGCACAGATACGCAGTATTTT. It codes for CAIGLGGTSSTDTQYF.

This clonotype has more than one count but fewer than ten. This sequence joins TRBV30 and TRBJ1-4, with D possibly TRBD1 on 5 matching bases. Germline CDR1 is GTSNPN and CDR2 is SVGIG (reference sequence). Trimming removed 5 bases from V and 7 bases from J, with 8 bases in between. CDR3 length: 11 residues. The CDR3 sequence is CAWSGGEKLFF. The CDR3 coding sequence is TGTGCCTGGTCCGGGGGTGAAAAACTGTTTTTT. The variable domain in full, with the rest retrieved from reference TRBV30 and TRBJ1-4, is SQTIHQWPATLVQPVGSPLSLECTVEGTSNPNLYWYRQAAGRGLQLLFYSVGIGQISSEVPQNLSASRPQDRQFILSSKKLLLSDSGFYLCAWSGGEKLFFGSGTQLSVL.

In its sample, this clonotype was seen a few times. CDR3 DNA sequence: TGTGCCAGCAGCATCATCCGGGACAGGGGAATTTTCTATGGCTACACCTTC. Its protein product is CASSIIRDRGIFYGYTF. J is TRBJ1-2 and V is TRBV9, with 10 bases that match TRBD1. Trimming cost V 4 bases and J 4 bases; bases outside gene matches: 13. This CDR3 contains 17 residues. Germline V gene sequence: CDR1 SGDLS, CDR2 YYNGEE. Full variable domain (remainder filled in from reference TRBV9 and TRBJ1-2): DSGVTQTPKHLITATGQRVTLRCSPRSGDLSVYWYQQSLDQGLQFLIQYYNGEERAKGNILERFSAQQFPDLHSELNLSSLELGDSALYFCASSIIRDRGIFYGYTFGSGTRLTVV.

Note on this clonotype: One base away lies a much larger clone, so this may be a sequencing read error. The chain carries TRBV7-3 and TRBJ2-5; 9 positions match TRBD2. This CDR3 contains 14 residues. Germline V CDR1 and CDR2: SGHTA, FQGTGA. CDR3 in amino acids: CANSLSGGGETQYF. In DNA, the CDR3 is TGTGCCAACAGCCTTAGCGGGGGAGGGGAGACCCAGTACTTC.

The CDR3 here is CAIGTSGNTYNEQFF. The CDR3 nucleotides are TGTGCCATTGGGACTAGCGGGAACACCTACAATGAGCAGTTCTTC. This sequence joins TRBV10-3 and TRBJ2-1; the match to TRBD2 covers 13 bases. CDR1 and CDR2 (germline): ENHRY, SYGVKD. The CDR3 extends over 15 amino acids. V gave up 9 bases and J gave up 2 bases; unmatched junction bases: 4.

As regards this clonotype: A clone one base away is much larger, so this may be a read error. This sequence joins TRBV12-3 or TRBV12-4 and TRBJ2-5, with D possibly matching TRBD2 (5 bases). The CDR3 is made up of 14 amino acids. V was cut by 5 bases and J by 4 bases, with 14 bases left in between. The CDR3 loop is CASSEGGLRETQYF. Here the CDR3 DNA reads TGTGCCAGCAGTGAGGGCGGCTTAAGAGAGACCCAGTACTTC.

This clonotype showed up just once. V usage is TRBV7-9 and J usage is TRBJ2-5; no clear D. The V gene lost 4 bases and the J gene lost 2 bases, with 11 bases spanning the gap. The CDR3 spans 14 residues. Germline CDR1 SEHNR, CDR2 FQNEAQ (reference sequence). CDR3 nucleotides: TGTGCCAGCAGCTCCACAGACAAACAAGAGACCCAGTACTTC. Encoded protein: CASSSTDKQETQYF.

The chain links TRBV27 to TRBJ2-1; 9 nucleotides line up with TRBD2. Germline lookup yields CDR1 MNHEY and CDR2 SMNVEV (reference sequence). V shed 6 bases, J shed 6 bases, and the junction held 9 bases outside the gene matches. This CDR3 comprises 15 residues. CDR3 protein: CASRLQLAGFNEQFF. The CDR3 coding sequence is TGTGCCAGCAGACTCCAGCTAGCGGGGTTCAATGAGCAGTTCTTC.

This clonotype appeared many times. The chain joins TRBV6-5 to TRBJ2-5; D is undetermined. V lost 2 bases and J 1 base, leaving 5 bases between the germline ends. From germline, CDR1 is MNHEY and CDR2 SVGAGI. The CDR3 totals 13 residues. CDR3: CASSYSAQETQYF. DNA for the CDR3: TGTGCCAGCAGTTACAGCGCCCAAGAGACCCAGTACTTC.

The chain links TRBV6-5 to TRBJ2-1; D gene unclear. V dropped 6 bases and J dropped 4 bases, with 7 bases sitting between them. The length of the CDR3 is 12 residues. The germline gives CDR1 MNHEY, CDR2 SVGAGI. The CDR3 sequence is CASSHDYNEQFF. The CDR3 coding sequence is TGTGCCAGCAGCCATGATTACAATGAGCAGTTCTTC.

The chain links TRBV24-1 to TRBJ1-5; the match to TRBD1 covers 7 bases. Trimming cost V 3 bases and J 8 bases; bases outside gene matches: 6. This CDR3 has 14 residues. Germline V gene lookup returns CDR1 KGHDR and CDR2 SFDVKD. CDR3 sequence reads: CATSDADRREPQHF. The CDR3 bases are TGTGCCACCAGTGATGCGGACAGGCGAGAGCCCCAGCATTTT.

The chain employs TRBV6-5 and TRBJ2-5, with 9 bases that match TRBD2. Trimming removed 2 bases from V and 5 bases from J; junction bases left unmatched: 0. There are 13 residues in the CDR3. Germline V gives CDR1 MNHEY, CDR2 SVGAGI. CDR3 coding DNA: TGTGCCAGCAGTTACCTAGCGGGGGAGACCCAGTACTTC. It specifies CASSYLAGETQYF.

V and J are TRBV18 and TRBJ2-3, with 8 bases aligning to TRBD1. This CDR3 is 16 amino acids long. Germline V gene lookup returns CDR1 KGHSH and CDR2 LQKENI. Trimming removed 2 bases from V and 1 base from J; junction bases left unmatched: 5. The CDR3 DNA reads as TGTGCCAGCTCACCAGGACAGGGCGTACGCACAGATACGCAGTATTTT. Translation: CASSPGQGVRTDTQYF. The full variable domain, completed using reference TRBV18 and TRBJ2-3, is NAGVMQNPRHLVRRRGQEARLRCSPMKGHSHVYWYRQLPEEGLKFMVYLQKENIIDESGMPKERFSAEFPKEGPSILRIQQVVRGDSAAYFCASSPGQGVRTDTQYFGPGTRLTVL.

The J gene is TRBJ2-1, the V gene TRBV7-8; D could derive from TRBD1 or TRBD2 (5 bases each). Germline V gene sequence: CDR1 SGHVS, CDR2 FQNEAQ. Trimming left V 1 base short and J 5 bases short, with 15 bases between. CDR3 length equals 16 residues. The CDR3 DNA reads as TGTGCCAGCAGCTTAGGACGGGACCCTAGAAACAATGAGCAGTTCTTC. Translated, it gives CASSLGRDPRNNEQFF.

The chain couples TRBV5-1 to TRBJ1-2; a weak D match, TRBD1 (6 bases). CDR3 length: 17 amino acids. The germline V and J ends were trimmed by 0 bases and 0 bases, with 15 bases remaining between them. In germline, CDR1 is SGHRS, CDR2 YFSETQ. DNA of the CDR3: TGCGCCAGCAGCTTGGTAGGGGGGGCCCGACCTAACTATGGCTACACCTTC. Protein sequence: CASSLVGGARPNYGYTF. Full variable domain (rest looked up from reference TRBV5-1 and TRBJ1-2): KAGVTQTPRYLIKTRGQQVTLSCSPISGHRSVSWYQQTPGQGLQFLFEYFSETQRNKGNFPGRFSGRQFSNSRSEMNVSTLELGDSALYLCASSLVGGARPNYGYTFGSGTRLTVV.

The chain joins TRBV5-1 to TRBJ2-1; weak D call: TRBD2 (5 bases). CDR3 length equals 16 residues. The V end lost 0 bases, the J end lost 9 bases, and 19 bases lay between the germline ends. Germline CDR1 and CDR2: SGHRS and YFSETQ. CDR3 DNA sequence: TGCGCCAGCAGCTTGGCCCAGTTTTCCTCCAGCGGTGAGCAGTTCTTC. Amino acids: CASSLAQFSSSGEQFF.

The chain combines TRBV2 with TRBJ2-7; a weak D match, TRBD1 (5 bases). V was cut by 7 bases and J by 0 bases, with 10 bases left in between. Germline CDR1 reads SNHLY; CDR2 reads FYNNEI. The CDR3 runs to 13 residues. The CDR3 loop reads CASMQGLSYEQYF. The CDR3 DNA is TGTGCCAGCATGCAGGGTCTCTCCTACGAGCAGTACTTC.

The CDR3 is CASQRTGTNQPQHF. CDR3 sequence (DNA): TGTGCCAGCCAGAGGACAGGGACCAATCAGCCCCAGCATTTT. This chain uses TRBV25-1 with TRBJ1-5; 8 bases are shared with TRBD1. Germline CDR1 and CDR2: MGHDK and SYGVNS. The ends lost 8 bases at V and 3 bases at J; junction bases unmatched: 6. The CDR3 length is 14 residues.

This chain uses TRBV20-1 with TRBJ2-2; no reliable D call. The CDR3 sequence is 13 residues long. CDR1 is DFQATT and CDR2 is SNEGSKA in the germline V gene (reference sequence). V lost 3 bases and J lost 4, with 9 bases in between. The CDR3 DNA reads as TGCAGTGCTAGTGGTCCGCTCACCGGGGAGCTGTTTTTT. This encodes CSASGPLTGELFF.

This sequence joins TRBV5-1 and TRBJ2-1; D is unclear. V lost 1 base to trimming and J lost 8 bases, with 7 bases between them. Germline CDR1 reads SGHRS; CDR2 reads YFSETQ. The CDR3 totals 12 residues. As DNA, the CDR3 is TGCGCCAGCAGCTTGACTTACGATGAGCAGTTCTTC. Translated, it gives CASSLTYDEQFF.

This clonotype was counted a few times. The chain couples TRBV11-2 to TRBJ2-1; 14 positions match TRBD2. The ends lost 4 bases at V and 3 bases at J; junction bases unmatched: 8. The CDR3 is made up of 18 amino acids. Per germline, CDR1 SGHAT and CDR2 FQNNGV. CDR3 sequence reads: CASSSGTSGRMGYNEQFF. The CDR3, as DNA: TGTGCCAGCAGCTCCGGGACTAGCGGGAGAATGGGCTACAATGAGCAGTTCTTC.

The V and J genes are TRBV6-5 and TRBJ1-6; D is uncertain. With 5 bases removed from V and 6 bases from J, the gap between germline ends came to 11 bases. The CDR3 has 14 residues. The germline CDR1 and CDR2 sequences are MNHEY and SVGAGI. For the CDR3, the DNA is TGTGCCAGCAGTCCCCAACCCAGTAATTCACCCCTCCACTTT. It yields the protein CASSPQPSNSPLHF.

The J gene is TRBJ2-1, the V gene TRBV5-1; D ambiguous. V was pared by 0 bases and J by 0 bases, with 22 bases between. This CDR3 is built from 20 residues. Germline CDR1 and CDR2: SGHRS and YFSETQ. The chain's CDR3 is CASSLAVSFSEWSSYNEQFF. Here the CDR3 DNA reads TGCGCCAGCAGCTTGGCCGTGAGTTTTTCAGAGTGGAGCTCCTACAATGAGCAGTTCTTC.

Only a few counts were recorded for this clonotype. The chain joins TRBV24-1 to TRBJ2-1; 8 bases match TRBD2. Germline trimming cut 3 bases from V and 4 bases from J; bases unmatched to any gene: 7. The CDR3 length is 16 residues. Germline V gene sequence: CDR1 KGHDR, CDR2 SFDVKD. Here the CDR3 reads CATSDISGGAYNEQFF. The DNA of the CDR3 is TGTGCCACCAGTGATATTTCCGGGGGGGCATACAATGAGCAGTTCTTC.

The genes are TRBV30 and TRBJ1-2; no clear D. Deletions cut 3 bases from V and 6 bases from J, with 14 bases between. Germline-derived CDR1 and CDR2 are GTSNPN and SVGIG (reference sequence). The CDR3 spans 13 residues. The CDR3 loop reads CAWSAASVDGYTF. CDR3 nucleotide sequence: TGTGCCTGGAGCGCCGCCAGCGTCGATGGCTACACCTTC.